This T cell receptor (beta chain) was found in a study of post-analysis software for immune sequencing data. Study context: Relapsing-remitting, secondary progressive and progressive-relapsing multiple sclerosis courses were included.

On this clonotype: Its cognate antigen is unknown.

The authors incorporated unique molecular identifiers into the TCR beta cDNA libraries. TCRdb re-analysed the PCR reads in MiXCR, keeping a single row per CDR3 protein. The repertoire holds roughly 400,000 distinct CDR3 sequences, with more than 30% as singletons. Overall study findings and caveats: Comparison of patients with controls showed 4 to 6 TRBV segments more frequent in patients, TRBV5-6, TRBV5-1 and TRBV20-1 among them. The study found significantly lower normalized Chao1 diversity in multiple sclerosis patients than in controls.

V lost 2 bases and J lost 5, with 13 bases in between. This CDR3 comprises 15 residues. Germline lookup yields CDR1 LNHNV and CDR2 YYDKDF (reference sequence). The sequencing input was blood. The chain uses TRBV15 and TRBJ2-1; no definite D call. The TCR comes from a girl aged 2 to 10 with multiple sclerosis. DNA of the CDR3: TGTGCCACCAGCAGATCAGCCCGACTGAACAATGAGCAGTTCTTC. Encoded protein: CATSRSARLNNEQFF.